This T cell receptor (beta chain) stems from a study of cytomegalovirus exposure and HLA in healthy donors. Looked up from germline, CDR1 is SNHLY and CDR2 is FYNNEI. V lost 3 bases and J 2 bases, leaving 15 bases between the germline ends. The CDR3 is 16 amino acids. Study outcomes and limitations: Within the data, a cluster of highly shared sequence variants was likely a sequencing artifact. Later on, an analysis tied 15,000 or so TCR beta sequences to HLA alleles at 0.05 false discovery rate.

Regarding this clone: Its specificity is unknown.

Both 60 Vbeta primers and 13 Jbeta primers went into the PCR. As originally analysed: Later, an analysis found around 80 million unique TCR beta chains, and around 12 million of these were shared. TCRdb's copy holds only in-frame clones and misses some; the assay was immunoSEQ multiplex PCR. V, J and clone size are taken as reported in that table, and D and trimming were inferred from the DNA itself. The sample lists around 130,000 clones, approximately 80% occurring once. V gene TRBV2 combines with J gene TRBJ2-3; D is unresolved. Input material: PBMCs. The receptor was isolated from a man aged 35-49 years in good health and CMV-seronegative. The CDR3 DNA reads as TGTGCCAGCAGTGATAAGAACAGTCCCCCCACAGATACGCAGTATTTT. Its translation is CASSDKNSPPTDTQYF.